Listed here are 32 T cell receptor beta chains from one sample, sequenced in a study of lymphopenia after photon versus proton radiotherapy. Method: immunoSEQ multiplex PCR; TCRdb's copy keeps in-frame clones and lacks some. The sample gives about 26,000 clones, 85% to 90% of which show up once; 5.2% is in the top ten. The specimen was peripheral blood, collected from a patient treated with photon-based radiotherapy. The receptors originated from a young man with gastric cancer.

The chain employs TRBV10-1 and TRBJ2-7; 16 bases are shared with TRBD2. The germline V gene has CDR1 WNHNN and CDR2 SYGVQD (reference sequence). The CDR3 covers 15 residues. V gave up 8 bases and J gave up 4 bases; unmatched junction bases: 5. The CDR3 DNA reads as TGCGCCAGCGTAGGGACTAGCGGGAGGGGGTACGAGCAGTACTTC. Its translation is CASVGTSGRGYEQYF.

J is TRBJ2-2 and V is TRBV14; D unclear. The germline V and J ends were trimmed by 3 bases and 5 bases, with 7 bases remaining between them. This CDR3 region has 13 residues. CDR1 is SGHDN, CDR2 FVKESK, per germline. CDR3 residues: CASSQMITGELFF. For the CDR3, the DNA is TGTGCCAGCAGCCAGATGATTACCGGGGAGCTGTTTTTT.

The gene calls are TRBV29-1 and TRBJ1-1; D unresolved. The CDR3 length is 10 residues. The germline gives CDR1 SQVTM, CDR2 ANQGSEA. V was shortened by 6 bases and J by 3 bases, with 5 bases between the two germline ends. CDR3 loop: CSVGDTEAFF. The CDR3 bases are TGCAGCGTCGGTGACACTGAAGCTTTCTTT.

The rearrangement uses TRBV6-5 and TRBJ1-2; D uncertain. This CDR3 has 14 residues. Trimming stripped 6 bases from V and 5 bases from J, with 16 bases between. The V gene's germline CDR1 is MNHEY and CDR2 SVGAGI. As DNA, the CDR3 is TGTGCCAGCAGCGAAAACAGTAACCTTTATGGCTACACCTTC. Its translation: CASSENSNLYGYTF.

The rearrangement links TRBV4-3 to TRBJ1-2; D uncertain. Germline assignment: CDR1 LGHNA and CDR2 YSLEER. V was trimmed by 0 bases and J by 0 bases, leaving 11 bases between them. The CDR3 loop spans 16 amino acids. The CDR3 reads CASSQDVGQTNYGYTF. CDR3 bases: TGCGCCAGCAGCCAAGATGTAGGGCAGACTAACTATGGCTACACCTTC.

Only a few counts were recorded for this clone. The CDR3 nucleotides read TGTGCCAGTAGTATAGGACTCAGGAGCAACCACCACGAGCAGTACTTC. It translates to CASSIGLRSNHHEQYF. The V and J genes are TRBV19 and TRBJ2-7; the D is unclear. CDR3 size: 16 residues. Between the trimmed V and J ends, which lost 1 base and 5 bases, there was a span of 18 bases. In germline, CDR1 is LNHDA, CDR2 SQIVND (reference sequence).

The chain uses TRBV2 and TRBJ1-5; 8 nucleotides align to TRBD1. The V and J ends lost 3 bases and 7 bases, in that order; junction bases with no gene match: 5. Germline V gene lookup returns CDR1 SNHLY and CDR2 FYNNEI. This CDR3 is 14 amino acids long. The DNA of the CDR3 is TGTGCCAGCAGTGACACAGGGGGGAGGCAGCCCCAGCATTTT. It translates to CASSDTGGRQPQHF.

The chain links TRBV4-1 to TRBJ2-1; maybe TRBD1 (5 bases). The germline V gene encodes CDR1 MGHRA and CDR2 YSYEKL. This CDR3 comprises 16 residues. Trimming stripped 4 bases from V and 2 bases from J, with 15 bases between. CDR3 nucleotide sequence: TGCGCCAGCAGCCGCCCGACAGCCGACACCTACAATGAGCAGTTCTTC. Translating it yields CASSRPTADTYNEQFF.

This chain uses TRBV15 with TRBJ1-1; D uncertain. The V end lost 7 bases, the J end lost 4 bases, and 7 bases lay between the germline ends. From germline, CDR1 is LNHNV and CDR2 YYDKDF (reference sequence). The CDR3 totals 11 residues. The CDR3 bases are TGTGCCACCAAGGGCATCACTGAAGCTTTCTTT. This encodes CATKGITEAFF.

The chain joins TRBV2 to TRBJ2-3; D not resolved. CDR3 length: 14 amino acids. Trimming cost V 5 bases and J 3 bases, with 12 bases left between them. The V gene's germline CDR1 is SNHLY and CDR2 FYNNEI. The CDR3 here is CASSPLGHTDTQYF. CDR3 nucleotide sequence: TGTGCCAGCAGTCCCCTAGGGCATACAGATACGCAGTATTTT.

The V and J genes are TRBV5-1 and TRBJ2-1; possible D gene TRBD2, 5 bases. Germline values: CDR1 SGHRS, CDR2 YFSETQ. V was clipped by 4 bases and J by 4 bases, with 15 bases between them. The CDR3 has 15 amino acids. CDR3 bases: TGCGCCAGCAGCCCGGGGTCTCTCGATTACAATGAGCAGTTCTTC. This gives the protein CASSPGSLDYNEQFF.

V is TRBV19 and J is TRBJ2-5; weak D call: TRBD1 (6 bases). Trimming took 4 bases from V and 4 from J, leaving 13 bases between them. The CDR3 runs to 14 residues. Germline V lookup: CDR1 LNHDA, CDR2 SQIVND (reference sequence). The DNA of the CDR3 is TGTGCCAGTAGTACAGAGGCAGGGGCAGAGACCCAGTACTTC. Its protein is CASSTEAGAETQYF.

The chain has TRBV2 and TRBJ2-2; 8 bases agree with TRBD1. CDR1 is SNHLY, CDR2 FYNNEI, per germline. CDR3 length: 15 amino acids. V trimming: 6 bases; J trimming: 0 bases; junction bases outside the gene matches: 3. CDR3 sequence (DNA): TGTGCCAGCAGCCCACAGGGGGCGAACACCGGGGAGCTGTTTTTT. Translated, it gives CASSPQGANTGELFF.

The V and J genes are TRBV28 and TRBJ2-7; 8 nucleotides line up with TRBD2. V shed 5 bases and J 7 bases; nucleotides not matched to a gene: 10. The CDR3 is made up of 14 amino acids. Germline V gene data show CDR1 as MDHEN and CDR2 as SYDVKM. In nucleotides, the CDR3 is TGTGCCAGCAGTACAAGCGGGAGAGGGTGGGAGCAGTACTTC. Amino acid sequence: CASSTSGRGWEQYF.

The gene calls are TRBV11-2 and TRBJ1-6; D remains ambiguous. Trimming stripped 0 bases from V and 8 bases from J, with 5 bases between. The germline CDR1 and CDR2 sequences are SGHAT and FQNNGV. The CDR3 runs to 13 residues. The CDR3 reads CASSLDRDSPLHF. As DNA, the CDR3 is TGTGCCAGCAGCTTAGATCGGGATTCACCCCTCCACTTT.

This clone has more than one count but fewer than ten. The CDR3 sequence: CASSLVIRETQYF. CDR3 sequence (DNA): TGTGCCAGCAGCTTAGTGATAAGGGAGACCCAGTACTTC. The genes are TRBV7-2 and TRBJ2-5, with D unresolved. Trimming took off 1 base at V and 5 bases at J, with 8 bases between the two ends. Germline lookup yields CDR1 SGHTA and CDR2 FQGNSA. This CDR3 comprises 13 residues.

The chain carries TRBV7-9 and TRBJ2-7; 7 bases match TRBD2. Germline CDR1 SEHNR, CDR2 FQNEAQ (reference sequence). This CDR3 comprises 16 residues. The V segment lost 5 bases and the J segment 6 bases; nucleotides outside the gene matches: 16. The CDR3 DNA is TGTGCCAGCAGCCGAGCTAGCGGCTACCTTACGTCCGAGCAGTACTTC. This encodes CASSRASGYLTSEQYF.

CDR3 DNA: TGCGCCAGCAGTGAAGGGGGCGGGAGTTCGGCTTTCTTT. It encodes CASSEGGGSSAFF. The V and J genes are TRBV10-1 and TRBJ1-1, with 7 bases fitting TRBD1. The V and J ends lost 3 bases and 11 bases, in that order; junction bases with no gene match: 9. The CDR3 totals 13 residues. Per germline, CDR1 WNHNN and CDR2 SYGVQD (reference sequence).

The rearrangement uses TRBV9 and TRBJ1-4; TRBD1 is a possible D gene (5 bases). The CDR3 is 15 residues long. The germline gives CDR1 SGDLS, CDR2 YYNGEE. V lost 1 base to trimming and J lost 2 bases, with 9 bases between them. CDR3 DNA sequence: TGTGCCAGCAGCGTAATGGGGCTTACTAATGAAAAACTGTTTTTT. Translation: CASSVMGLTNEKLFF.

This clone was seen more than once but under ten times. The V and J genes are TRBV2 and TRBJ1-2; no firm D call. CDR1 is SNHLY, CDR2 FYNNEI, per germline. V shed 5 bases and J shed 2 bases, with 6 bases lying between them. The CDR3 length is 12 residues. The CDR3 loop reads CASSRENYGYTF. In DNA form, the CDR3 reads TGTGCCAGCAGTCGAGAGAACTATGGCTACACCTTC. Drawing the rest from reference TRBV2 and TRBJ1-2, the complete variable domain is EPEVTQTPSHQVTQMGQEVILRCVPISNHLYFYWYRQILGQKVEFLVSFYNNEISEKSEIFDDQFSVERPDGSNFTLKIRSTKLEDSAMYFCASSRENYGYTFGSGTRLTVV.

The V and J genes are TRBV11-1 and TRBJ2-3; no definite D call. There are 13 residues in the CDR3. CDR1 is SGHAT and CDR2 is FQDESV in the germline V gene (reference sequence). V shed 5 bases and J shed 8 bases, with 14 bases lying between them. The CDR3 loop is CASSPITPGTQYF. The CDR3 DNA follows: TGTGCCAGCAGCCCTATTACGCCGGGTACGCAGTATTTT.

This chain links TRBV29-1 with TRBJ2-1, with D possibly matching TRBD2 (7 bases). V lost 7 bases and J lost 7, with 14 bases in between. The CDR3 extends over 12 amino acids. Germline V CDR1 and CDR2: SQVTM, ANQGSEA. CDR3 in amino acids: CSASGGRNEQFF. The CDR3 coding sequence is TGCAGCGCATCGGGGGGCAGGAATGAGCAGTTCTTC.

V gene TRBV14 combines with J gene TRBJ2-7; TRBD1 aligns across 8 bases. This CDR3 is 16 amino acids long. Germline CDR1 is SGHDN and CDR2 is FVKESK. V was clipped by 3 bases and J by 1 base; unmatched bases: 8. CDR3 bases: TGTGCCAGCAGCCAGGCCGGGACAGGCAAATCCTACGAGCAGTACTTC. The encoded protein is CASSQAGTGKSYEQYF.

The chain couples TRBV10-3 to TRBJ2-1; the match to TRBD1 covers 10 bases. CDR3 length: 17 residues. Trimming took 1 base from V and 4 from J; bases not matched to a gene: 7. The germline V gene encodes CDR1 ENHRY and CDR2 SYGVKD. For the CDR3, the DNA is TGTGCCATCAGTGAGTACTTGACAGGGGGCGCATACAATGAGCAGTTCTTC. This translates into CAISEYLTGGAYNEQFF.

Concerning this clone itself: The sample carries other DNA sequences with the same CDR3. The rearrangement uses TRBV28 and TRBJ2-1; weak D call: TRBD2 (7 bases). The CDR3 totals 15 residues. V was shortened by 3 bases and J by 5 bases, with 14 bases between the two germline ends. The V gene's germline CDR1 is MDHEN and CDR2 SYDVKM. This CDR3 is CASSFLAGANNEQFF. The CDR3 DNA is TGTGCCAGCAGTTTTCTTGCGGGGGCTAACAATGAGCAGTTCTTC. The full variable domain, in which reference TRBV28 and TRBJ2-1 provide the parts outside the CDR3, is DVKVTQSSRYLVKRTGEKVFLECVQDMDHENMFWYRQDPGLGLRLIYFSYDVKMKEKGDIPEGYSVSREKKERFSLILESASTNQTSMYLCASSFLAGANNEQFFGPGTRLTVL.

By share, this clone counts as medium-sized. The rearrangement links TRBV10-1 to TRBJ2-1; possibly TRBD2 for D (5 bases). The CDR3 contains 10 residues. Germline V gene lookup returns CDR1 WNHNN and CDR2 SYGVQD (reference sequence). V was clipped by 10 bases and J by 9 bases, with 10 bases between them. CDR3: CANLEGEQFF. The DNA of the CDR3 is TGCGCCAACTTAGAGGGTGAGCAGTTCTTC.

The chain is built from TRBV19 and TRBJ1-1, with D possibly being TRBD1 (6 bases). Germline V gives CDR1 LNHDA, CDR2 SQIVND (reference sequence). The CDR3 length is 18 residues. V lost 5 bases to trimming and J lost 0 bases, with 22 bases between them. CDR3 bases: TGTGCCAGTAGTGCCCGCAGGGGCGAAAGGGTTATGAACACTGAAGCTTTCTTT. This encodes CASSARRGERVMNTEAFF.

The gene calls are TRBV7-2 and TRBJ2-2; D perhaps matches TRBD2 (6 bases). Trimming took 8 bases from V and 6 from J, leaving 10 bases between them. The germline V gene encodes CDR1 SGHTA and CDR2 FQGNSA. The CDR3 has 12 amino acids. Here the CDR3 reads CASGGAAGELFF. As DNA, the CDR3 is TGTGCCAGCGGCGGGGCGGCCGGGGAGCTGTTTTTT.

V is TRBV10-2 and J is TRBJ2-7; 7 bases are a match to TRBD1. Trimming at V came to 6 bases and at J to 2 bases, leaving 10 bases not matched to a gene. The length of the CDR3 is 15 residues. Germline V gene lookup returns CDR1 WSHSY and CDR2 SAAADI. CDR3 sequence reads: CASRDSGQSPYEQYF. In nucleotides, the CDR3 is TGCGCCAGCAGAGACTCGGGACAGTCTCCCTACGAGCAGTACTTC.

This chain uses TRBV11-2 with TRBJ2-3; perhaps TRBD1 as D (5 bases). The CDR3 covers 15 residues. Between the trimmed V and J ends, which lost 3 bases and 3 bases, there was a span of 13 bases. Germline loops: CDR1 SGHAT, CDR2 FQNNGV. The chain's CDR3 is CASSFRGLWTDTQYF. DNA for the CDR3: TGTGCCAGCAGCTTTAGGGGTTTATGGACAGATACGCAGTATTTT.

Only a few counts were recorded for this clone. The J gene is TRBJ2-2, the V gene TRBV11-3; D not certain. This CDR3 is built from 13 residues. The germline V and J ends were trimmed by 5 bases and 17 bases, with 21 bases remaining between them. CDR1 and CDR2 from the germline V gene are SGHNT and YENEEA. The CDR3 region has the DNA TGTGCCAGCAGCCCGCCTTGGGCGACGGTGCACTTTTTT. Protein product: CASSPPWATVHFF.

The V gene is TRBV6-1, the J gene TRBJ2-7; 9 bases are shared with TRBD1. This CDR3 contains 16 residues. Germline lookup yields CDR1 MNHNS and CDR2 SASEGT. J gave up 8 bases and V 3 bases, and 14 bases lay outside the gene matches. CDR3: CASSDRGTGRIEKQYF. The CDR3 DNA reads TGTGCCAGCAGTGATAGAGGGACAGGGCGGATTGAGAAGCAGTACTTC.